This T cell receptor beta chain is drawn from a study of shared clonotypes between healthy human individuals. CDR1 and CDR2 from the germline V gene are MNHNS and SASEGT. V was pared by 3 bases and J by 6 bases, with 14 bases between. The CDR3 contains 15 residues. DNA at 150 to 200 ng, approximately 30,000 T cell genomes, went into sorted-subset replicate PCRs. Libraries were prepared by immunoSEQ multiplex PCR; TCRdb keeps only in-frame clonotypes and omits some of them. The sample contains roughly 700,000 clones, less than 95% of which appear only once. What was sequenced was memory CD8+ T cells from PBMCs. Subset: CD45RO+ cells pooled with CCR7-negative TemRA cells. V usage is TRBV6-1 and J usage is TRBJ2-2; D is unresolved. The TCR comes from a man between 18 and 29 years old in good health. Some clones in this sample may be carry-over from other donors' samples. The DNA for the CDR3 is TGTGCCAGCAGTGAGTTTTGGGATTTGTCCGGGGAGCTGTTTTTT. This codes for CASSEFWDLSGELFF.